Following are 24 T cell receptor beta chains from one sample sequenced in a study of OX40 agonist ivuxolimab in advanced cancers. Assay: immunoSEQ multiplex PCR; the TCRdb copy retains only in-frame clones and omits some. The repertoire holds fewer than 80,000 clones, with about three quarters as singletons. The input for sequencing was CD4+ or CD8+ T cells sorted from blood, taken in a trial of the OX40 agonist ivuxolimab. These receptors originate from an adult with an advanced solid tumor such as melanoma, head and neck, liver or kidney cancer.

This rearrangement joins TRBV5-6 to TRBJ2-3; 13 positions agree with TRBD2. This CDR3 has 16 amino acids. After removal of 4 bases from V and 3 bases from J, the junction contained 5 bases not matched to a gene. CDR1 is SGHDT, CDR2 YYEEEE, per germline. CDR3 sequence: CASSLGLAGVTDTQYF. CDR3 coding DNA: TGTGCCAGCAGCCTCGGACTAGCGGGAGTTACAGATACGCAGTATTTT. Supplemented by reference TRBV5-6 and TRBJ2-3, the full variable domain reads DAGVTQSPTHLIKTRGQQVTLRCSPKSGHDTVSWYQQALGQGPQFIFQYYEEEERQRGNFPDRFSGHQFPNYSSELNVNALLLGDSALYLCASSLGLAGVTDTQYFGPGTRLTVL.

This clone was seen a single time. V usage is TRBV11-2 and J usage is TRBJ2-5; no clear D. Germline-derived CDR1 and CDR2 are SGHAT and FQNNGV. V lost 4 bases, J lost 4 bases, and 4 bases lay in between. CDR3 length: 11 amino acids. The CDR3 here is CASSSPETQYF. CDR3 nucleotide sequence: TGTGCCAGCAGCTCACCAGAGACCCAGTACTTC. The full variable domain, rest sourced from reference TRBV11-2 and TRBJ2-5, is EAGVAQSPRYKIIEKRQSVAFWCNPISGHATLYWYQQILGQGPKLLIQFQNNGVVDDSQLPKDRFSAERLKGVDSTLKIQPAKLEDSAVYLCASSSPETQYFGPGTRLLVL.

The chain combines TRBV11-2 with TRBJ2-7; a possible D gene is TRBD2 (5 bases). This CDR3 has 15 residues. Germline loops: CDR1 SGHAT, CDR2 FQNNGV. The V gene lost 5 bases and the J gene lost 4 bases, with 18 bases spanning the gap. This CDR3 is CASSREVGETYEQYF. CDR3 nucleotides: TGTGCCAGCAGCCGAGAGGTGGGAGAGACTTACGAGCAGTACTTC.

The chain has TRBV7-3 and TRBJ2-5, with 7 bases identical to TRBD1. The CDR3 is made up of 14 amino acids. With 5 bases clipped from V and 4 bases from J, the junction kept 7 bases outside the gene matches. From germline, CDR1 is SGHTA and CDR2 FQGTGA. CDR3 DNA sequence: TGTGCCAGCAGCCTACAAGGGGGCTCAGAGACCCAGTACTTC. Amino acid sequence: CASSLQGGSETQYF. Full variable domain (missing parts from reference TRBV7-3 and TRBJ2-5): GAGVSQTPSNKVTEKGKYVELRCDPISGHTALYWYRQSLGQGPEFLIYFQGTGAADDSGLPNDRFFAVRPEGSVSTLKIQRTERGDSAVYLCASSLQGGSETQYFGPGTRLLVL.

This clone was seen a handful of times. The chain is built from TRBV7-9 and TRBJ1-2; weak D call: TRBD1 (5 bases). Trimming took 5 bases from V and 7 from J, leaving 8 bases between them. Germline CDR1 is SEHNR and CDR2 is FQNEAQ (reference sequence). The length of the CDR3 is 11 residues. The CDR3 sequence: CASSPGTGYTF. The CDR3 region has the DNA TGTGCCAGCAGCCCGGGGACTGGCTACACCTTC.

This clone was seen a few times. The CDR3 DNA sequence: TGTGCCAGCAGACCCCCGCCTGGCAGACGGTCCTACTTC. Its protein is CASRPPPGRRSYF. V gene TRBV2 combines with J gene TRBJ2-7; D is ambiguous. This CDR3 comprises 13 residues. Trimming pared 6 bases from V and 13 bases from J, leaving 22 bases between. Per germline, CDR1 SNHLY and CDR2 FYNNEI.

J is TRBJ1-5 and V is TRBV6-1; no clear D. The CDR3 totals 15 residues. V gave up 2 bases and J gave up 3 bases, with 11 bases separating them. In germline, CDR1 is MNHNS, CDR2 SASEGT. The CDR3 is CASSESGRVNQPQHF. The CDR3 region has the DNA TGTGCCAGCAGTGAATCTGGCAGAGTCAATCAGCCCCAGCATTTT.

This chain uses TRBV5-1 with TRBJ2-1; 8 bases agree with TRBD2. Germline V gene lookup returns CDR1 SGHRS and CDR2 YFSETQ. J gave up 4 bases and V 1 base, and 4 bases lay outside the gene matches. This CDR3 comprises 15 residues. The CDR3 sequence: CASSLQVAGYNEQFF. The CDR3 nucleotides are TGCGCCAGCAGCTTGCAAGTAGCGGGGTACAATGAGCAGTTCTTC.

The chain links TRBV27 to TRBJ1-2; D is undetermined. The CDR3 has 17 residues. V was shortened by 2 bases and J by 7 bases, with 23 bases between the two germline ends. In germline, CDR1 is MNHEY, CDR2 SMNVEV (reference sequence). Written as DNA, the CDR3 is TGTGCCAGCAGTTTAGAACGAGGAGTATCTAGAACCATTGGCTACACCTTC. It is translated as CASSLERGVSRTIGYTF.

This sequence joins TRBV7-8 and TRBJ2-7; 8 bases align to TRBD1. The CDR3 is made up of 17 amino acids. The germline CDR1 and CDR2 sequences are SGHVS and FQNEAQ. V shed 5 bases, J shed 6 bases, and the junction held 18 bases outside the gene matches. The chain's CDR3 is CASSPPGQATGGFEQYF. CDR3 coding DNA: TGTGCCAGCAGCCCTCCGGGACAGGCCACCGGCGGGTTCGAGCAGTACTTC.

This chain joins TRBV7-3 and TRBJ1-1; unclear D gene. Trimming cost V 7 bases and J 7 bases, with 13 bases left between them. Germline V gives CDR1 SGHTA, CDR2 FQGTGA. The CDR3 contains 12 residues. The DNA of the CDR3 is TGTGCCAGCAACAATGATCGGATTGAAGCTTTCTTT. Amino acids: CASNNDRIEAFF.

By sample fraction, this clone is medium-sized. The J gene is TRBJ1-1, the V gene TRBV10-3; possibly TRBD1 for D (5 bases). The CDR3 has 13 residues. Per the germline V gene, CDR1 is ENHRY and CDR2 is SYGVKD. The germline V and J ends were trimmed by 4 bases and 3 bases, with 9 bases remaining between them. The CDR3 bases are TGTGCCATCAGTGTGGGGCGGGACACTGAAGCTTTCTTT. Amino acids: CAISVGRDTEAFF.

The CDR3 sequence: CASSQDLLAGHNEQFF. CDR3 bases: TGCGCCAGCAGCCAAGATCTCCTAGCGGGGCATAATGAGCAGTTCTTC. The J gene is TRBJ2-1, the V gene TRBV4-1; 9 bases line up with TRBD2. V shed 0 bases, J shed 7 bases, and the junction held 7 bases outside the gene matches. The CDR3 has 16 amino acids. The V gene's germline CDR1 is MGHRA and CDR2 YSYEKL.

This rearrangement joins TRBV19 to TRBJ2-7; no definite D call. Germline assignment: CDR1 LNHDA and CDR2 SQIVND (reference sequence). Trimming stripped 4 bases from V and 1 base from J, with 8 bases between. This CDR3 contains 13 residues. The CDR3 nucleotides are TGTGCCAGTAGTAGGGCGGATTCCTACGAGCAGTACTTC. This gives the protein CASSRADSYEQYF.

V usage is TRBV6-6 and J usage is TRBJ1-1; the match to TRBD1 covers 8 bases. The CDR3 is made up of 15 amino acids. CDR1 MNHNY and CDR2 SVGAGI come from the germline V gene (reference sequence). After removal of 4 bases from V and 4 bases from J, the junction contained 8 bases not matched to a gene. CDR3 nucleotide sequence: TGTGCCAGCAGTTCTTCAGGGGGCGAGGGCACTGAAGCTTTCTTT. Translating it yields CASSSSGGEGTEAFF.

The V and J genes are TRBV19 and TRBJ2-7; D is unresolved. The CDR3 has 13 residues. Trimming removed 5 bases from V and 2 bases from J, with 10 bases in between. The germline V gene has CDR1 LNHDA and CDR2 SQIVND (reference sequence). The DNA of the CDR3 is TGTGCCAGTAGTGGGTCTCCTACCTACGAGCAGTACTTC. Its protein product is CASSGSPTYEQYF.

This clone showed up just once. CDR3 in DNA: TGTGCCAGCTCCGATTATGTAGCCAAAAACATTCAGTACTTC. It encodes CASSDYVAKNIQYF. V and J are TRBV18 and TRBJ2-4; unclear D gene. V was clipped by 6 bases and J by 0 bases, with 9 bases between them. The germline gives CDR1 KGHSH, CDR2 LQKENI. This CDR3 has 14 residues.

The V and J genes are TRBV10-3 and TRBJ1-1, with TRBD1 matching 9 bases. V gave up 7 bases and J gave up 0 bases; unmatched junction bases: 6. From germline, CDR1 is ENHRY and CDR2 SYGVKD. CDR3 length equals 15 residues. DNA of the CDR3: TGTGCCATCAACCCGGGACAGGGCATGAACACTGAAGCTTTCTTT. As protein: CAINPGQGMNTEAFF.

The chain couples TRBV28 to TRBJ2-5, with D perhaps matching TRBD1 (6 bases). V was shortened by 4 bases and J by 2 bases, with 17 bases between the two germline ends. Looked up from germline, CDR1 is MDHEN and CDR2 is SYDVKM. The CDR3 totals 16 residues. CDR3 residues: CASSSPLQGSQETQYF. Written as DNA, the CDR3 is TGTGCCAGCAGTTCCCCTTTACAGGGATCGCAAGAGACCCAGTACTTC.

The chain has TRBV7-8 and TRBJ2-1; D perhaps matches TRBD1 (5 bases). The V end was cut by 1 base, the J end by 1 base, with 11 bases between. The CDR3 has 16 residues. Germline values: CDR1 SGHVS, CDR2 FQNEAQ. CDR3 nucleotide sequence: TGTGCCAGCAGCTTAGAAGGGGTTAGATCCTACAATGAGCAGTTCTTC. Protein: CASSLEGVRSYNEQFF.

This rearrangement joins TRBV20-1 to TRBJ2-1, with TRBD2 matching over 7 bases. V was pared by 7 bases and J by 4 bases, with 1 base of the junction left unmatched. Germline CDR1 DFQATT, CDR2 SNEGSKA (reference sequence). The CDR3 is made up of 11 amino acids. The CDR3 DNA reads as TGCAGTGTGCGGGAGTACAATGAGCAGTTCTTC. The encoded protein is CSVREYNEQFF.

V is TRBV4-1 and J is TRBJ2-1; 13 bases align to TRBD2. V trimming: 4 bases; J trimming: 12 bases; junction bases outside the gene matches: 24. Per germline, CDR1 MGHRA and CDR2 YSYEKL. The CDR3 runs to 20 residues. This CDR3 reads CASSPQPSLTSGGTLGWQFF. In nucleotides, the CDR3 is TGCGCCAGCAGCCCACAACCCTCTCTGACTAGCGGGGGGACGCTTGGCTGGCAGTTCTTC.

This clone was counted once. The V gene is TRBV28, the J gene TRBJ2-7, with TRBD2 identical over 7 bases. With V trimmed by 7 bases and J by 1 base, 4 bases remained unmatched. The CDR3 length is 13 residues. Per the germline V gene, CDR1 is MDHEN and CDR2 is SYDVKM. The CDR3 sequence is CASIVAGSYEQYF. The CDR3 DNA reads as TGTGCCAGCATCGTAGCGGGTTCCTACGAGCAGTACTTC. Filled out from reference TRBV28 and TRBJ2-7, the complete variable domain reads DVKVTQSSRYLVKRTGEKVFLECVQDMDHENMFWYRQDPGLGLRLIYFSYDVKMKEKGDIPEGYSVSREKKERFSLILESASTNQTSMYLCASIVAGSYEQYFGPGTRLTVT.

The V gene is TRBV5-6, the J gene TRBJ1-2; D uncertain. CDR3 length: 17 amino acids. Germline V gene data show CDR1 as SGHDT and CDR2 as YYEEEE. The V end was cut by 1 base, the J end by 2 bases, with 18 bases between. The chain's CDR3 is CASSLFKSVSQNYGYTF. The CDR3 DNA reads TGTGCCAGCAGCTTGTTTAAGAGCGTCAGTCAAAACTATGGCTACACCTTC.